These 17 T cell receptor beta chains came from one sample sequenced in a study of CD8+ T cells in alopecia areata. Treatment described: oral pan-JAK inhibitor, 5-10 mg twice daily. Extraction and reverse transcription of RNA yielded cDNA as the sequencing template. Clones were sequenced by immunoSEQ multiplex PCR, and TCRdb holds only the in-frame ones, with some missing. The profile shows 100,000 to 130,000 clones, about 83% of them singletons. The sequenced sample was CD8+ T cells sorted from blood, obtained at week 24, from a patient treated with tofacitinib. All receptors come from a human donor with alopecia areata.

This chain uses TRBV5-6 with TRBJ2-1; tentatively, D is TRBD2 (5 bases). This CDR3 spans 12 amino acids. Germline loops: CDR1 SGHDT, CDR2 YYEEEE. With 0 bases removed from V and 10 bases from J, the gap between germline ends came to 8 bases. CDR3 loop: CASSLEEEEQFF. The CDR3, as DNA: TGTGCCAGCAGCTTGGAGGAGGAAGAGCAGTTCTTC.

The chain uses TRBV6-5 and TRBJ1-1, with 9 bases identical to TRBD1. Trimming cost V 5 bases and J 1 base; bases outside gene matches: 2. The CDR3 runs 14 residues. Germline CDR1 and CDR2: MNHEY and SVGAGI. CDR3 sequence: CASSGTGPNTEAFF. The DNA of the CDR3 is TGTGCCAGCAGTGGGACAGGGCCGAACACTGAAGCTTTCTTT.

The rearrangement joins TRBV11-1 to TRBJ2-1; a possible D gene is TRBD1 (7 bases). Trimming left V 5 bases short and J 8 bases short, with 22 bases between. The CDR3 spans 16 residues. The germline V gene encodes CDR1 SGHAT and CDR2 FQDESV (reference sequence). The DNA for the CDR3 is TGTGCCAGCAGCGAGTTAATGGGACAGAGGAGGGATGAGCAGTTCTTC. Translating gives CASSELMGQRRDEQFF.

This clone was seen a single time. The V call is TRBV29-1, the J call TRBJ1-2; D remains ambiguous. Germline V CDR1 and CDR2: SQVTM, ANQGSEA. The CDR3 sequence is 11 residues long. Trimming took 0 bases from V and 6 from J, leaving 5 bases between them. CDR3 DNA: TGCAGCGTTGAAGAGGCGGATGGCTACACCTTC. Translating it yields CSVEEADGYTF.

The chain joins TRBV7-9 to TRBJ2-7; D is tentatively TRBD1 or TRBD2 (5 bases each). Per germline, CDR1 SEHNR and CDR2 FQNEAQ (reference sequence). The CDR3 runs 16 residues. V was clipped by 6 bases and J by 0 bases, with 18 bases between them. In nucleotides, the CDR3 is TGTGCCAGCAGTTCGGGACCCCAGACGAGCTCCTACGAGCAGTACTTC. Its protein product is CASSSGPQTSSYEQYF.

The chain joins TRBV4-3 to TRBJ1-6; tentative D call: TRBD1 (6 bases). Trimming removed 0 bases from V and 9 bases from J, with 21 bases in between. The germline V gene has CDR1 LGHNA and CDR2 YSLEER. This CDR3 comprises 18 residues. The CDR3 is CASSQDRGANPSSSPLHF. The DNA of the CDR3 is TGCGCCAGCAGCCAAGATCGGGGGGCAAACCCTTCTAGTTCACCCCTCCACTTT.

The CDR3, as DNA: TGCGCCAGCTGGGACAGGGGGCCGACGGGCCTCCACTTT. This sequence encodes CASWDRGPTGLHF. V and J are TRBV4-1 and TRBJ1-6; 12 bases match TRBD1. This CDR3 comprises 13 residues. The V gene's germline CDR1 is MGHRA and CDR2 YSYEKL. Germline trimming cut 8 bases from V and 15 bases from J; bases unmatched to any gene: 8.

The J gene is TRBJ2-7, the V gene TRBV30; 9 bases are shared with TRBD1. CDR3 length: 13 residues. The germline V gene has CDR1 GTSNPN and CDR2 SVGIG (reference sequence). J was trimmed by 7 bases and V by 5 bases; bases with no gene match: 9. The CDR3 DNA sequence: TGTGCCTGGGCACAGGGGGCGCGAATGGAGCAGTACTTC. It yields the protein CAWAQGARMEQYF.

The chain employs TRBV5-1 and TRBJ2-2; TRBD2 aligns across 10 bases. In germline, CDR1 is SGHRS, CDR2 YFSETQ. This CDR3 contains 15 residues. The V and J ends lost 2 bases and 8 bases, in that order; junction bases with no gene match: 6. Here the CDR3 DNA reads TGCGCCAGCAGCTTTCCTAGCGGGGGATCAGGGGAGCTGTTTTTT. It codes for CASSFPSGGSGELFF. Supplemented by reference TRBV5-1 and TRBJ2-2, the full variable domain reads KAGVTQTPRYLIKTRGQQVTLSCSPISGHRSVSWYQQTPGQGLQFLFEYFSETQRNKGNFPGRFSGRQFSNSRSEMNVSTLELGDSALYLCASSFPSGGSGELFFGEGSRLTVL.

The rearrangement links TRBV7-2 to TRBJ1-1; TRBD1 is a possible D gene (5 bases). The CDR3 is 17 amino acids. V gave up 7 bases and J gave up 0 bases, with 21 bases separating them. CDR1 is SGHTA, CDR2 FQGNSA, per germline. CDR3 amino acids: CASTPAGGFVMNTEAFF. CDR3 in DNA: TGTGCCAGCACCCCAGCCGGGGGGTTCGTGATGAACACTGAAGCTTTCTTT.

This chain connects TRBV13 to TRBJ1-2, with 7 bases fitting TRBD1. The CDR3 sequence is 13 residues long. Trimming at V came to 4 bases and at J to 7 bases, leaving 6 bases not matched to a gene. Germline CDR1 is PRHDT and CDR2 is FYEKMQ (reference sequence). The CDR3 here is CASSSGTDGGYTF. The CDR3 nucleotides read TGTGCCAGCAGCTCCGGGACAGACGGTGGCTACACCTTC.

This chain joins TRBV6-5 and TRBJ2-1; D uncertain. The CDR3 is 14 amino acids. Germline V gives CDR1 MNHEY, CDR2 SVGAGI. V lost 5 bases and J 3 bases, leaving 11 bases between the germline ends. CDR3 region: CASSEVADYNEQFF. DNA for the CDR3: TGTGCCAGCAGTGAAGTGGCAGACTACAATGAGCAGTTCTTC.

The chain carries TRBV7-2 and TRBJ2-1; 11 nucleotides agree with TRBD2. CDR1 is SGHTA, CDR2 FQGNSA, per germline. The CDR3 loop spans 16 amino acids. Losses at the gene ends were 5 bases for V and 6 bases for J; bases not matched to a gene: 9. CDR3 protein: CASSPNLAGGGNEQFF. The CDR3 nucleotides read TGTGCCAGCAGCCCCAATTTAGCGGGGGGGGGCAATGAGCAGTTCTTC.

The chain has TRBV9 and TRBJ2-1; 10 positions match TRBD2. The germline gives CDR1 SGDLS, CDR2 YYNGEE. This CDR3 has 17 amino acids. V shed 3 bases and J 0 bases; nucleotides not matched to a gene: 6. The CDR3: CASSAVAGGHSYNEQFF. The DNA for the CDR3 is TGTGCCAGCAGCGCCGTAGCGGGGGGTCACTCCTACAATGAGCAGTTCTTC.

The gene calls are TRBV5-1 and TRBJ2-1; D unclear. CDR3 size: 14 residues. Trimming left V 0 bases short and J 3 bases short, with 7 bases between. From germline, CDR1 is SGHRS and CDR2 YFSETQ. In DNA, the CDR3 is TGCGCCAGCAGCTTGGATACTAACTACAATGAGCAGTTCTTC. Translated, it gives CASSLDTNYNEQFF.

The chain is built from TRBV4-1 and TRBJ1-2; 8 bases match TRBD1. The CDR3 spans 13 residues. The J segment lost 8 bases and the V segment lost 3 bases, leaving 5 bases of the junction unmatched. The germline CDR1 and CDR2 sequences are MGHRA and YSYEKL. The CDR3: CASSHISGGGYTF. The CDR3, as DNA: TGCGCCAGCAGCCACATATCAGGGGGCGGCTACACCTTC.

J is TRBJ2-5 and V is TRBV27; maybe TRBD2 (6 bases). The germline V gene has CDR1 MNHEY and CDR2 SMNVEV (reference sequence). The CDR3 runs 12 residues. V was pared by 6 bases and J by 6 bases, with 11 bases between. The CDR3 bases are TGTGCCAGCAGGGGGACTTCCCAGACCCAGTACTTC. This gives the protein CASRGTSQTQYF.